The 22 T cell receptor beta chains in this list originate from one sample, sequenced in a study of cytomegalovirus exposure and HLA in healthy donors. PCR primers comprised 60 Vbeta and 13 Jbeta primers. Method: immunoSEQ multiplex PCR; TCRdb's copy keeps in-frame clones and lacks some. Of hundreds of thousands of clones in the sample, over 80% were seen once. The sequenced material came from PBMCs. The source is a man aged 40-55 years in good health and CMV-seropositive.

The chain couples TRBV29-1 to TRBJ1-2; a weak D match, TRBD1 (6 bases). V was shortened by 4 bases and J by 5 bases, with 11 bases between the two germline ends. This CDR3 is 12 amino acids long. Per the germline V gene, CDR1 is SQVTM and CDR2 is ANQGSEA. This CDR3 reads CSVATGIYGYTF. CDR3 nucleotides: TGCAGCGTTGCTACAGGGATATATGGCTACACCTTC.

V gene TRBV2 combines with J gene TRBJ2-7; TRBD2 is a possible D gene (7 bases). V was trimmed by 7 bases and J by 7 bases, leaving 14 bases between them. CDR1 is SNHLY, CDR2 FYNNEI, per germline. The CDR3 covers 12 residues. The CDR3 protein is CASKREGGEQYF. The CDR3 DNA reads TGTGCCAGCAAGAGGGAGGGGGGGGAGCAGTACTTC.

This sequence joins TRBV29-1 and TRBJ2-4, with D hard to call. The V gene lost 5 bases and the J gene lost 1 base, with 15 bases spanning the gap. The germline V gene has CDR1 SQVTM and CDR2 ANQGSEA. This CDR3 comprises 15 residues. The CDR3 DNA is TGCAGCGTTTTGGTTCCAGACTCCGCCAAAAACATTCAGTACTTC. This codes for CSVLVPDSAKNIQYF.

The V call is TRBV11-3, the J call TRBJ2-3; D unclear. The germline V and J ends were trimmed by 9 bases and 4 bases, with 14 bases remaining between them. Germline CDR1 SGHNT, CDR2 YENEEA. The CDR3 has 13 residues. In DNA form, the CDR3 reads TGTGCCAGTAACCCCGGAGTCCCAGATACGCAGTATTTT. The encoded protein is CASNPGVPDTQYF.

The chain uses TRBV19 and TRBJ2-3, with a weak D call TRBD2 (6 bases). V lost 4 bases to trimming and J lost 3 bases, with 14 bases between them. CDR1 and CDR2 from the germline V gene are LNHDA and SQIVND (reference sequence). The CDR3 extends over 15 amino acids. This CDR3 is CASSNSGDRTDTQYF. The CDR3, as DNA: TGTGCCAGTAGTAATTCGGGAGATAGGACAGATACGCAGTATTTT.

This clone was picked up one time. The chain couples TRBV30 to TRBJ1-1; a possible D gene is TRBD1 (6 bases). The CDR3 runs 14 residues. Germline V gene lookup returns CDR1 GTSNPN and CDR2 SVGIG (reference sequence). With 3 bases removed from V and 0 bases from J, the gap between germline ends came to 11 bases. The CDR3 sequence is CAWRRGQLNTEAFF. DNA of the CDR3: TGTGCCTGGAGGAGGGGACAACTGAACACTGAAGCTTTCTTT.

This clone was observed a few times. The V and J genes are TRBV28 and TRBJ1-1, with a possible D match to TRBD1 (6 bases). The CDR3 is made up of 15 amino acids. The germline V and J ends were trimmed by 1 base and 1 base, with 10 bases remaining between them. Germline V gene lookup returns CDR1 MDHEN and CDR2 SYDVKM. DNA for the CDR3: TGTGCCAGCAGTTTATCCTCGACAGGGAACACTGAAGCTTTCTTT. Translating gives CASSLSSTGNTEAFF. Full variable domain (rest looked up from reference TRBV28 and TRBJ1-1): DVKVTQSSRYLVKRTGEKVFLECVQDMDHENMFWYRQDPGLGLRLIYFSYDVKMKEKGDIPEGYSVSREKKERFSLILESASTNQTSMYLCASSLSSTGNTEAFFGQGTRLTVV.

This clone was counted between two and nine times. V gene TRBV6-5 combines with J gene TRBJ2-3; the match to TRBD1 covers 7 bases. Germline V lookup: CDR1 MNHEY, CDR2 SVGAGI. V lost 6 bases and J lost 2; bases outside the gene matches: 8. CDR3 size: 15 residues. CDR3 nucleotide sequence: TGTGCCAGCAGGGGGTTAGGACAGGCCACAGATACGCAGTATTTT. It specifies CASRGLGQATDTQYF.

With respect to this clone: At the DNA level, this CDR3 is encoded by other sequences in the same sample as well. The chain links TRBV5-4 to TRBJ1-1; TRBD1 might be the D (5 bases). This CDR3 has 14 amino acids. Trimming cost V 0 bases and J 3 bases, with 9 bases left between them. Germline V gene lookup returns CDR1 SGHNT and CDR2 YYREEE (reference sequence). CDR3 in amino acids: CASSLGGEDTEAFF. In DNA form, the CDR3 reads TGTGCCAGCAGCTTGGGGGGGGAGGACACTGAAGCTTTCTTT. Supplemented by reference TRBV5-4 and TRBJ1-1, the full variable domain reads ETGVTQSPTHLIKTRGQQVTLRCSSQSGHNTVSWYQQALGQGPQFIFQYYREEENGRGNFPPRFSGLQFPNYSSELNVNALELDDSALYLCASSLGGEDTEAFFGQGTRLTVV.

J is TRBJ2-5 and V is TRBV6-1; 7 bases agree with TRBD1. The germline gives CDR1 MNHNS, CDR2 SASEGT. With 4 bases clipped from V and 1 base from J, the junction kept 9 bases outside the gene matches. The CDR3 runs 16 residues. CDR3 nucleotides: TGTGCCAGCAGTGCCCCTCAGGGGGTCAGCCAAGAGACCCAGTACTTC. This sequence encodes CASSAPQGVSQETQYF.

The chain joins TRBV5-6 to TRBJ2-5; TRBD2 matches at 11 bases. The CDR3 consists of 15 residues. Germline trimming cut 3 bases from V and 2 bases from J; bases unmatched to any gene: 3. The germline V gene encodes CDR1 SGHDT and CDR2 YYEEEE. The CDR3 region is CASSSSGGTQETQYF. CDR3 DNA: TGTGCCAGCAGCTCTAGCGGGGGGACTCAAGAGACCCAGTACTTC.

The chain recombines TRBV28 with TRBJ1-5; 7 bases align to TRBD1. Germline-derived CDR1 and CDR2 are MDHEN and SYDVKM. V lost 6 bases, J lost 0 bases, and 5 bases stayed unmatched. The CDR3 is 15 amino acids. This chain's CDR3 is CASSPGQHSNQPQHF. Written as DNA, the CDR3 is TGTGCCAGCAGCCCGGGACAGCATAGCAATCAGCCCCAGCATTTT.

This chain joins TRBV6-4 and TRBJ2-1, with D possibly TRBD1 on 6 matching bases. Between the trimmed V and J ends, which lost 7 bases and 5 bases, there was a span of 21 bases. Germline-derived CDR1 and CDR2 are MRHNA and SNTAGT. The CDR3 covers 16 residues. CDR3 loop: CASIFVTGPDHNEQFF. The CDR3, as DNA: TGTGCCAGCATATTCGTGACAGGACCCGATCACAATGAGCAGTTCTTC.

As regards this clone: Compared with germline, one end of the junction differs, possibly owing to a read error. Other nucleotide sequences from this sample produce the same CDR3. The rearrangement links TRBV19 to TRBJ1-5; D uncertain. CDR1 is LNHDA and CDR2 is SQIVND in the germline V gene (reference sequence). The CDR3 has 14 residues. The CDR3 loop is CASSPVEENQPQHF. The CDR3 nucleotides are TGCGCCAGTTCTCCGGTCGAAGAGAATCAGCCCCAGCATTTT.

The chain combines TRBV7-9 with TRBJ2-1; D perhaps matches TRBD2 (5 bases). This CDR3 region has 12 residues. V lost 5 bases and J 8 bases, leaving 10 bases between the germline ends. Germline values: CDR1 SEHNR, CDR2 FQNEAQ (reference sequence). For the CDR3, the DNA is TGTGCCAGCAGCCCTGGGAGAGATGAGCAGTTCTTC. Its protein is CASSPGRDEQFF. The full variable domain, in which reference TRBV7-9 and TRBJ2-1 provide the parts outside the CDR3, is DTGVSQNPRHKITKRGQNVTFRCDPISEHNRLYWYRQTLGQGPEFLTYFQNEAQLEKSRLLSDRFSAERPKGSFSTLEIQRTEQGDSAMYLCASSPGRDEQFFGPGTRLTVL.

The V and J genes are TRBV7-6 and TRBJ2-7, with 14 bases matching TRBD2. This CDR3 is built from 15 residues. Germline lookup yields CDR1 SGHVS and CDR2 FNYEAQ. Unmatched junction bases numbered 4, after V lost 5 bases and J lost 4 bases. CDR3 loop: CASSRGLAGEYEQYF. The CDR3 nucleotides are TGTGCCAGCAGCCGGGGACTAGCGGGAGAGTACGAGCAGTACTTC.

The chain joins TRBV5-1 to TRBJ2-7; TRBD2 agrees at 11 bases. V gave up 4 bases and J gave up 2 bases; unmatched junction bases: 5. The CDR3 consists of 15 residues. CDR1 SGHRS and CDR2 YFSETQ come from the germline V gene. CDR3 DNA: TGCGCCAGCAGCGTACTAGCGGGAGAGGCCTACGAGCAGTACTTC. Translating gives CASSVLAGEAYEQYF. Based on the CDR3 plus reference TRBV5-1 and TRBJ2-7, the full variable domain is KAGVTQTPRYLIKTRGQQVTLSCSPISGHRSVSWYQQTPGQGLQFLFEYFSETQRNKGNFPGRFSGRQFSNSRSEMNVSTLELGDSALYLCASSVLAGEAYEQYFGPGTRLTVT.

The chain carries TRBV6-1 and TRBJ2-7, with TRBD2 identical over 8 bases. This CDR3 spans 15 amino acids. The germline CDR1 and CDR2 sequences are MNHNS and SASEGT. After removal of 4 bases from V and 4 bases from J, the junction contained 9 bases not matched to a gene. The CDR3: CASSAWASGWYEQYV. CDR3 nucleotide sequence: TGTGCCAGCAGTGCTTGGGCTAGCGGGTGGTACGAGCAGTACGTC.

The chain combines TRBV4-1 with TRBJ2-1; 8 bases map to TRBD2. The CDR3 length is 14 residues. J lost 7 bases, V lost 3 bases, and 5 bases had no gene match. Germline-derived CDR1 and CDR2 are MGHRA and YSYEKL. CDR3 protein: CASSHSGGPNEQFF. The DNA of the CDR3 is TGCGCCAGCAGCCATTCGGGAGGGCCGAATGAGCAGTTCTTC.

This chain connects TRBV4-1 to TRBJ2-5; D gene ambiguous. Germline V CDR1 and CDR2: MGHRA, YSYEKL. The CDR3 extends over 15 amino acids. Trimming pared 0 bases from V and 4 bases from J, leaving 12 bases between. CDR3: CASSQDNEQIETQYF. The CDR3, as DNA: TGCGCCAGCAGCCAAGATAATGAACAGATAGAGACCCAGTACTTC.

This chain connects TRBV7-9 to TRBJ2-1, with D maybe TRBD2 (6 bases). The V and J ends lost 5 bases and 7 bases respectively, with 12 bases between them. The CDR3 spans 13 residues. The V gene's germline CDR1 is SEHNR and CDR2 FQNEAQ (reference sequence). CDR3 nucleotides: TGTGCCAGCAGCCACGGGACTTTTAATGAGCAGTTCTTC. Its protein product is CASSHGTFNEQFF.

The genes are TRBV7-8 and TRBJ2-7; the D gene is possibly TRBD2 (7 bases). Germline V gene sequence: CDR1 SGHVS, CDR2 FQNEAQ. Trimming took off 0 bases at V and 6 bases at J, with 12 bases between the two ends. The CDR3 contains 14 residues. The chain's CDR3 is CASSLAGGLGEQYF. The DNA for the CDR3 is TGTGCCAGCAGCTTAGCGGGGGGGCTCGGCGAGCAGTACTTC.